A selection of T cell receptor beta chains follows, all from one sample in a study of T cell responses to AZD1222 COVID-19 vaccine. Method: immunoSEQ multiplex PCR; TCRdb's copy keeps in-frame clones and lacks some. Among about 130,000 clones listed, about 89% were seen once. The material sequenced was peripheral blood, taken on day 0 of AZD1222 vaccination. Receptor source: an adult in good health. Both conserved end residues are part of each CDR3. Fields, in order: J gene, clone size, V gene, D gene, CDR3 protein, CDR3 DNA. A D gene is named only where the DNA matches it firmly. Not all rows give a size; the values are once, few, many and, for expanded clones, a class.

TRBJ1-1 | . | TRBV27 | TRBD1 | CASEQGTAWGTEAFF | TGTGCCAGCGAACAGGGGACAGCTTGGGGCACTGAAGCTTTCTTT
TRBJ2-5 | . | TRBV19 | . | CASSIGEAGETQYF | TGTGCCAGTAGTATCGGCGAAGCGGGAGAGACCCAGTACTTC
TRBJ1-2 | . | TRBV6-1 | . | CASSEGGARGYGYTF | TGTGCCAGCAGTGAAGGTGGGGCGCGAGGCTATGGCTACACCTTC
TRBJ2-7 | once | TRBV7-8 | . | CASSLDRDREQYF | TGTGCCAGCAGCTTAGACAGGGATCGCGAGCAGTACTTC
TRBJ1-1 | . | TRBV10-2 | TRBD1 | CASKPGQANTEAFF | TGCGCCAGCAAACCGGGACAGGCTAACACTGAAGCTTTCTTT
TRBJ2-7 | once | TRBV7-9 | . | CASSLTAPEQYF | TGTGCCAGCAGCTTAACAGCCCCCGAGCAGTACTTC
TRBJ2-7 | . | TRBV2 | TRBD2 | CASRLAGLSYEQYF | TGTGCCAGCAGGCTAGCGGGTCTTTCCTACGAGCAGTACTTC
TRBJ2-7 | . | TRBV5-1 | TRBD1 | CASSRTTTGGYEQYF | TGCGCCAGCAGCCGAACTACGACAGGGGGCTACGAGCAGTACTTC
TRBJ1-6 | . | TRBV13 | . | CASSFHNSPLHF | TGTGCCAGCAGCTTCCATAATTCACCCCTCCACTTT
TRBJ1-2 | once | TRBV12-3/TRBV12-4 | TRBD1 | CASSTRGDYGYTF | TGTGCCAGCAGTACCAGGGGGGACTATGGCTACACCTTC
TRBJ2-7 | . | TRBV6-5 | . | CASSSSYGAYEQYF | TGTGCCAGCAGTTCCTCATATGGCGCCTACGAGCAGTACTTC
TRBJ1-2 | . | TRBV5-4 | TRBD1 | CASSFGWQGAGYGYTF | TGTGCCAGCAGCTTTGGGTGGCAGGGGGCGGGCTATGGCTACACCTTC
TRBJ1-4 | once | TRBV5-1 | . | CASSLSQGNEKLFF | TGCGCCAGCAGCTTGTCTCAGGGTAATGAAAAACTGTTTTTT
TRBJ2-7 | . | TRBV28 | TRBD2 | CASSLVRGGYEQYF | TGTGCCAGCAGTTTAGTAAGGGGAGGGTACGAGCAGTACTTC
TRBJ1-6 | . | TRBV2 | . | CASSKPTGYNSPLHF | TGTGCCAGCAGTAAACCAACAGGGTATAATTCACCCCTCCACTTT
TRBJ1-2 | . | TRBV10-3 | . | CAIGGQSNYGYTF | TGTGCCATCGGAGGGCAATCTAACTATGGCTACACCTTC
TRBJ2-7 | . | TRBV7-2 | TRBD2 | CASSSGLAGVSYEQYF | TGTGCCAGCAGCTCCGGACTAGCGGGAGTGTCCTACGAGCAGTACTTC
TRBJ2-2 | . | TRBV7-3 | TRBD2 | CASSPAGGSTGELFF | TGTGCCAGCAGCCCGGCGGGGGGGTCCACCGGGGAGCTGTTTTTT
TRBJ2-5 | . | TRBV7-2 | . | CASSLDSNQETQYF | TGTGCCAGCAGCTTAGACAGTAACCAAGAGACCCAGTACTTC
TRBJ2-1 | . | TRBV10-2 | TRBD2 | CASRGGIYNEQFF | TGCGCCAGCCGGGGGGGGATTTACAATGAGCAGTTCTTC
TRBJ2-5 | . | TRBV5-1 | . | CASSQGGPRETQYF | TGCGCCAGCAGCCAGGGAGGTCCTAGGGAGACCCAGTACTTC
TRBJ1-1 | . | TRBV30 | TRBD1 | CAWGTVSTEAFF | TGTGCCTGGGGGACAGTAAGCACTGAAGCTTTCTTT
TRBJ1-3 | . | TRBV30 | TRBD1 | CAWSAGTADGNTIYF | TGTGCCTGGAGTGCCGGGACAGCGGACGGAAACACCATATATTTT
TRBJ1-5 | . | TRBV18 | . | CASSLTNQPQHF | TGTGCCAGCTCACTTACGAATCAGCCCCAGCATTTT
TRBJ1-2 | few | TRBV5-1 | . | CASSPGGHSYGYTF | TGCGCCAGCAGCCCGGGAGGCCACTCCTATGGCTACACCTTC
TRBJ2-7 | . | TRBV9 | . | CASSPVGVSYEQYF | TGTGCCAGCAGCCCGGTGGGGGTCTCCTACGAGCAGTACTTC
TRBJ2-7 | . | TRBV4-1 | TRBD2 | CASSQERLAGASYEQYF | TGCGCCAGCAGCCAAGAACGGCTAGCGGGGGCCTCCTACGAGCAGTACTTC
TRBJ2-1 | once | TRBV4-3 | . | CASSQSLGSFYEQFF | TGCGCCAGCAGCCAATCCCTAGGGAGTTTCTATGAGCAGTTCTTC